The T cell receptor (beta chain) under discussion was sequenced for a study of Ad26.COV2.S vaccination and SARS-CoV-2 variants. Treatment defined: around 19 received Ad26.COV2.S at low or high dose, single or two shots; 5 received placebo; per-sample allocation not given. After the first vaccine or placebo injection, samples were drawn on day 63. General observations from the study: Reports say spike-specific CD8+ and CD4+ T cell responses covered substantial breadth after vaccination.

V was clipped by 0 bases and J by 1 base, with 8 bases between them. CDR1 is SGHRS, CDR2 YFSETQ, per germline. CDR3 length: 15 amino acids. Profiled with immunoSEQ multiplex PCR; TCRdb holds only in-frame clones, not every one. The sample gives about 400,000 clones, around nine tenths of which show up once; under 2% is in the top ten. A word on this clone: What it recognizes is unknown.

The gene calls are TRBV5-1 and TRBJ1-5; tentatively, D is TRBD1 (5 bases). Sequenced here: peripheral blood, sampled in a trial of Ad26.COV2.S vaccine versus placebo. This TCR was sampled from a person between 18 and 60 years old who received the Ad26.COV2.S COVID-19 vaccine or a placebo. The CDR3 spells CASSLGQSSNQPQHF. CDR3 nucleotide sequence: TGCGCCAGCAGCTTGGGACAGTCGAGCAATCAGCCCCAGCATTTT.